What follows describes a single T cell receptor beta chain. In germline, CDR1 is SGHDN, CDR2 FVKESK. The CDR3 length is 11 residues. 5' RACE that incorporated UMI labels was used to prepare the TRB cDNA libraries. TCRdb reprocessed the 5' RACE reads and stores each CDR3 protein as one record, lacking DNA. Seen in this sample are about 40,000 distinct CDR3 sequences; the ten most common clones hold about 8%. The source of the sample is a study of CXCR3-negative and CXCR3-positive naive CD8 T cells. This clonotype was obtained from a human donor in good health. Some clones in this sample may be carry-over from other donors' samples. Sequenced material: memory CD8+ T cells from blood. This chain joins TRBV14 and TRBJ2-3. The CDR3 is CASSQAYTQYF.